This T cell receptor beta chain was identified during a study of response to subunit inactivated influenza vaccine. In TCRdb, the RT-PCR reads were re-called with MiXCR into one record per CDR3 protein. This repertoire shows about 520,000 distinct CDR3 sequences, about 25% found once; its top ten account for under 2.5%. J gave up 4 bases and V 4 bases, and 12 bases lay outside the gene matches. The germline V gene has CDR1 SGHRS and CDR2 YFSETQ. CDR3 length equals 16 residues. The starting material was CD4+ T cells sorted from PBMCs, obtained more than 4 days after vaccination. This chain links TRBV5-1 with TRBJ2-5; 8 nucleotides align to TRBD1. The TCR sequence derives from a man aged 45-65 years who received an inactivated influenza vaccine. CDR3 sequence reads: CASSPNPGQGGETQYF. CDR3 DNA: TGCGCCAGCAGCCCGAACCCAGGACAGGGTGGAGAGACCCAGTACTTC.